The 24 T cell receptor beta chains below were found in one sample sequenced in a study of CXCR4 blockade with PD-1 therapy in pancreatic cancer. Sequencing used immunoSEQ multiplex PCR; TCRdb keeps in-frame clones, though not all of them. This sample carries about 8,100 clones, roughly 50% of them seen once, and the ten largest clones take 6% to 8%. The sequencing input was tumor tissue. These receptors originate from a human donor with pancreatic ductal adenocarcinoma.

The rearrangement joins TRBV6-8 to TRBJ1-4; TRBD1 matches 7 bases. This CDR3 has 13 amino acids. Looked up from germline, CDR1 is MNHGY and CDR2 is SAAAGT. Unmatched junction bases numbered 9, after V lost 9 bases and J lost 8 bases. The CDR3: CASPTGWGEKLFF. In DNA, the CDR3 is TGTGCCAGTCCGACAGGGTGGGGGGAAAAACTGTTTTTT.

The rearrangement uses TRBV28 and TRBJ1-4; the D gene is possibly TRBD1 (6 bases). Germline CDR1 reads MDHEN; CDR2 reads SYDVKM. The CDR3 consists of 14 residues. V gave up 6 bases and J gave up 8 bases, with 16 bases separating them. In DNA form, the CDR3 reads TGTGCCAGCAGGGAAACAGGGAGGAACGAAAAACTGTTTTTT. Its translation is CASRETGRNEKLFF.

The genes are TRBV11-3 and TRBJ1-2, with D possibly being TRBD1 (5 bases). CDR1 SGHNT and CDR2 YENEEA come from the germline V gene. The CDR3 consists of 14 residues. Trimming cost V 3 bases and J 8 bases, with 16 bases left between them. CDR3 in DNA: TGTGCCAGCAGCTTGTGGGGGTACAGTTTAGGCTACACCTTC. Its translation: CASSLWGYSLGYTF.

This clone was counted a few times. The chain couples TRBV4-1 to TRBJ2-7; D possibly uses TRBD1 or TRBD2 (5 bases each). Trimming pared 2 bases from V and 3 bases from J, leaving 11 bases between. The germline V gene has CDR1 MGHRA and CDR2 YSYEKL. This CDR3 spans 14 amino acids. The CDR3 loop reads CASSQPGTLYEQYF. The CDR3 DNA sequence: TGCGCCAGCAGCCAACCCGGGACCCTCTACGAGCAGTACTTC.

The chain is built from TRBV28 and TRBJ2-2, with no clear D. Per germline, CDR1 MDHEN and CDR2 SYDVKM. V was trimmed by 6 bases and J by 3 bases, leaving 11 bases between them. The CDR3 is made up of 14 amino acids. The CDR3 is CASSRPGDTGELFF. The CDR3 coding sequence is TGTGCCAGCAGCCGGCCTGGAGACACCGGGGAGCTGTTTTTT.

This clone was counted only a few times. This sequence joins TRBV29-1 and TRBJ2-7, with D perhaps matching TRBD1 (6 bases). The germline gives CDR1 SQVTM, CDR2 ANQGSEA. This CDR3 region has 12 residues. V lost 4 bases, J lost 6 bases, and 13 bases lay in between. Here the CDR3 DNA reads TGCAGCGTTGTCCTAGAGGGGGTCGAGCAGTACTTC. Protein product: CSVVLEGVEQYF.

The gene calls are TRBV19 and TRBJ1-3; the D is unclear. CDR1 is LNHDA, CDR2 SQIVND, per germline (reference sequence). CDR3 length equals 14 residues. The V end was cut by 2 bases, the J end by 2 bases, with 7 bases between. The chain's CDR3 is CASSITVTGNTIYF. The CDR3 DNA sequence: TGTGCCAGTAGTATAACGGTAACTGGAAACACCATATATTTT.

The chain combines TRBV11-3 with TRBJ2-2; 15 nucleotides agree with TRBD2. V dropped 6 bases and J dropped 6; count of bases not matched to a gene: 5. Per the germline V gene, CDR1 is SGHNT and CDR2 is YENEEA. The CDR3 has 16 amino acids. The chain's CDR3 is CASSYRTSGGAGELFF. Written as DNA, the CDR3 is TGTGCCAGCAGTTATAGGACTAGCGGGGGGGCCGGGGAGCTGTTTTTT.

The chain combines TRBV29-1 with TRBJ2-7; TRBD2 matches at 7 bases. Germline loops: CDR1 SQVTM, CDR2 ANQGSEA. The CDR3 runs to 12 residues. Trimming removed 4 bases from V and 5 bases from J; junction bases left unmatched: 5. The DNA for the CDR3 is TGCAGCGTTGGGGAGGGCGAGCACGAGCAGTACTTC. It yields the protein CSVGEGEHEQYF.

The sample holds a few counts of this clone. The chain recombines TRBV6-8 with TRBJ1-6; D not certain. CDR1 and CDR2 (germline): MNHGY, SAAAGT. The CDR3 loop spans 12 amino acids. V was pared by 5 bases and J by 8 bases, with 7 bases between. The CDR3 coding sequence is TGTGCCAGCAGTCCCCCGGATTCACCCCTCCACTTT. Protein: CASSPPDSPLHF.

This clone has a single count. This chain links TRBV19 with TRBJ2-7; D is undetermined. The CDR3 has 14 amino acids. Trimming shortened V by 0 bases and J by 6 bases, and 12 bases separated the two germline ends. Germline CDR1 LNHDA, CDR2 SQIVND (reference sequence). CDR3 DNA: TGTGCCAGTAGTATAGATTTCCAAGGCGGCGAGCAGTACTTC. Translating gives CASSIDFQGGEQYF.

The V call is TRBV19, the J call TRBJ1-1; 9 bases match TRBD1. The length of the CDR3 is 13 residues. The germline V gene encodes CDR1 LNHDA and CDR2 SQIVND (reference sequence). The V gene end was trimmed by 10 bases and the J gene end by 5 bases; junction bases not matched to a gene: 8. In DNA form, the CDR3 reads TGTGCCACGACACAGGGGGCGCGAACTGAAGCTTTCTTT. It translates to CATTQGARTEAFF.

The chain employs TRBV14 and TRBJ2-3; D perhaps matches TRBD2 (6 bases). V was pared by 1 base and J by 1 base, with 15 bases between. Germline assignment: CDR1 SGHDN and CDR2 FVKESK. The CDR3 has 17 residues. The CDR3 spells CASSQGRALVGTDTQYF. The CDR3 DNA sequence: TGTGCCAGCAGCCAAGGGAGGGCCCTGGTAGGCACAGATACGCAGTATTTT.

V gene TRBV18 combines with J gene TRBJ1-1, with D possibly matching TRBD1 (5 bases). Deletions cut 3 bases from V and 3 bases from J, with 5 bases between. The germline CDR1 and CDR2 sequences are KGHSH and LQKENI. The CDR3 has 12 amino acids. In DNA form, the CDR3 reads TGTGCCAGCTCACCGGGGGACACTGAAGCTTTCTTT. Translation: CASSPGDTEAFF. The entire variable domain, with the rest obtained from reference TRBV18 and TRBJ1-1, is as follows: NAGVMQNPRHLVRRRGQEARLRCSPMKGHSHVYWYRQLPEEGLKFMVYLQKENIIDESGMPKERFSAEFPKEGPSILRIQQVVRGDSAAYFCASSPGDTEAFFGQGTRLTVV.

This rearrangement joins TRBV14 to TRBJ1-5; 9 bases agree with TRBD1. CDR1 is SGHDN and CDR2 is FVKESK in the germline V gene. V was pared by 1 base and J by 5 bases, with 6 bases of the junction left unmatched. The CDR3 totals 16 residues. The CDR3 here is CASSQGKTGGDQPQHF. The DNA of the CDR3 is TGTGCCAGCAGCCAAGGGAAGACAGGGGGTGATCAGCCCCAGCATTTT.

V and J are TRBV12-5 and TRBJ2-2; no firm D call. Trimming took off 0 bases at V and 6 bases at J, with 5 bases between the two ends. From germline, CDR1 is LGHNT and CDR2 FRNRAP. The CDR3 runs to 13 residues. The CDR3 spells CASGLVEAGELFF. CDR3 DNA: TGTGCTAGTGGTTTGGTAGAAGCCGGGGAGCTGTTTTTT.

The J gene is TRBJ2-3, the V gene TRBV5-1; weak D call: TRBD1 (6 bases). Germline loops: CDR1 SGHRS, CDR2 YFSETQ. The V end was cut by 3 bases, the J end by 4 bases, with 21 bases between. The CDR3 totals 17 residues. The CDR3 is CASSSRGAQGWADTQYF. Here the CDR3 DNA reads TGCGCCAGCAGCTCCCGTGGGGCTCAGGGGTGGGCAGATACGCAGTATTTT.

The J gene is TRBJ2-3, the V gene TRBV6-8, with 8 bases aligning to TRBD2. J gave up 1 base and V 8 bases, and 11 bases lay outside the gene matches. From germline, CDR1 is MNHGY and CDR2 SAAAGT. This CDR3 has 16 amino acids. The CDR3 sequence is CASLHGLAVGTDTQYF. The CDR3 nucleotides are TGTGCCAGCCTCCACGGACTAGCCGTTGGCACAGATACGCAGTATTTT.

The chain joins TRBV19 to TRBJ2-2; TRBD1 aligns across 9 bases. This CDR3 contains 15 residues. J was trimmed by 3 bases and V by 6 bases; bases with no gene match: 5. Germline CDR1 LNHDA, CDR2 SQIVND (reference sequence). In DNA, the CDR3 is TGTGCCAGTAGGGAGACAGGGGGTGACACCGGGGAGCTGTTTTTT. Translating gives CASRETGGDTGELFF.

In its sample, this clone was seen a few times. The CDR3: CASTGGGDTQYF. CDR3 bases: TGTGCCAGCACCGGCGGGGGTGATACGCAGTATTTT. The chain carries TRBV9 and TRBJ2-3, with 7 bases fitting TRBD2. There are 12 residues in the CDR3. The V gene end was trimmed by 6 bases and the J gene end by 6 bases; junction bases not matched to a gene: 4. Germline V gene lookup returns CDR1 SGDLS and CDR2 YYNGEE.

The chain links TRBV19 to TRBJ2-3; 7 bases align to TRBD2. Germline lookup yields CDR1 LNHDA and CDR2 SQIVND (reference sequence). This CDR3 has 16 amino acids. With V trimmed by 3 bases and J by 5 bases, 11 bases remained unmatched. CDR3 nucleotide sequence: TGTGCCAGTAGTATGAAGCGGGATACGAGACTAGATACGCAGTATTTT. It encodes CASSMKRDTRLDTQYF. Together with reference TRBV19 and TRBJ2-3, the CDR3 gives the full variable domain: DGGITQSPKYLFRKEGQNVTLSCEQNLNHDAMYWYRQDPGQGLRLIYYSQIVNDFQKGDIAEGYSVSREKKESFPLTVTSAQKNPTAFYLCASSMKRDTRLDTQYFGPGTRLTVL.

The sample holds a few counts of this clone. CDR3 in amino acids: CASSPVADNEQFF. The CDR3 DNA reads TGTGCCAGCTCACCTGTCGCGGACAATGAGCAGTTCTTC. This chain links TRBV18 with TRBJ2-1, with D unresolved. This CDR3 has 13 amino acids. From germline, CDR1 is KGHSH and CDR2 LQKENI. With 3 bases removed from V and 5 bases from J, the gap between germline ends came to 8 bases.

This clone was counted between two and nine times. The chain couples TRBV19 to TRBJ1-2; D gene uncertain. Germline CDR1 LNHDA, CDR2 SQIVND (reference sequence). Trimming removed 4 bases from V and 9 bases from J, with 18 bases in between. The CDR3 loop spans 14 amino acids. CDR3 residues: CASSTLTKNRSYTF. The CDR3 nucleotides are TGTGCCAGTAGTACTCTAACAAAAAATCGCAGCTACACCTTC. Complete variable domain (other parts from reference TRBV19 and TRBJ1-2): DGGITQSPKYLFRKEGQNVTLSCEQNLNHDAMYWYRQDPGQGLRLIYYSQIVNDFQKGDIAEGYSVSREKKESFPLTVTSAQKNPTAFYLCASSTLTKNRSYTFGSGTRLTVV.

This clone rates as medium-sized. This chain uses TRBV6-8 with TRBJ2-4, with a tentative D call TRBD2 (5 bases). The V gene lost 7 bases and the J gene lost 9 bases, with 22 bases spanning the gap. Germline CDR1 MNHGY, CDR2 SAAAGT. The CDR3 covers 15 residues. The CDR3, as DNA: TGTGCCAGCACCGATTCACGGGGTATTTCCTCCATTCAGTACTTC. This gives the protein CASTDSRGISSIQYF.